Each of the 21 T cell receptor beta chains below was sequenced from the same sample in a study of T cells in localized non-small cell lung cancer. The protocol was immunoSEQ multiplex PCR, while the TCRdb copy is restricted to in-frame clones and leaves out a portion. The sample records over 25,000 clones, 90% being singletons. The sequencing here drew on peripheral blood, taken before any cancer treatment. All receptors derive from a woman aged 40 to 75 with stage I lung adenocarcinoma.

The rearrangement joins TRBV27 to TRBJ2-7, with D unresolved. The V end lost 4 bases, the J end lost 6 bases, and 13 bases lay between the germline ends. The germline gives CDR1 MNHEY, CDR2 SMNVEV (reference sequence). CDR3 length: 13 amino acids. For the CDR3, the DNA is TGTGCCAGCAGTTACTCCCAGGTCTCCGAGCAGTACTTC. Amino acids: CASSYSQVSEQYF.

V and J are TRBV10-3 and TRBJ2-5; no firm D call. Trimming took off 10 bases at V and 4 bases at J, with 13 bases between the two ends. In germline, CDR1 is ENHRY, CDR2 SYGVKD. The CDR3 sequence is 12 residues long. The CDR3 is CATGLNGETQYF. CDR3 in DNA: TGTGCCACGGGCCTTAACGGAGAGACCCAGTACTTC.

The chain employs TRBV5-1 and TRBJ2-3; possible D gene TRBD1, 5 bases. The CDR3 totals 17 residues. The germline V and J ends were trimmed by 4 bases and 2 bases, with 20 bases remaining between them. Per germline, CDR1 SGHRS and CDR2 YFSETQ. The CDR3 here is CASSPASLLGATDTQYF. The CDR3, as DNA: TGCGCCAGCAGCCCGGCGAGCTTGCTAGGGGCCACAGATACGCAGTATTTT.

The CDR3 DNA reads as TGTGCCAGCAGCTCAGGCAGTCGGCAAAACATTCAGTACTTC. Translation gives CASSSGSRQNIQYF. The chain recombines TRBV11-2 with TRBJ2-4; D remains ambiguous. V lost 4 bases and J 5 bases, leaving 12 bases between the germline ends. The length of the CDR3 is 14 residues. Germline values: CDR1 SGHAT, CDR2 FQNNGV.

The rearrangement links TRBV5-1 to TRBJ2-5; D uncertain. Per germline, CDR1 SGHRS and CDR2 YFSETQ. V dropped 2 bases and J dropped 5 bases, with 10 bases sitting between them. There are 13 residues in the CDR3. The CDR3 region is CASSFTVRETQYF. The CDR3 DNA reads TGCGCCAGCAGCTTTACAGTCCGGGAGACCCAGTACTTC.

V is TRBV6-5 and J is TRBJ1-5, with D possibly matching TRBD1 (5 bases). Per germline, CDR1 MNHEY and CDR2 SVGAGI. Trimming took off 4 bases at V and 5 bases at J, with 12 bases between the two ends. There are 14 residues in the CDR3. CDR3 in amino acids: CASSSRVIDQPQHF. CDR3 DNA: TGTGCCAGCAGTTCCAGGGTCATAGATCAGCCCCAGCATTTT.

The CDR3 loop reads CASSLRSRSDYQPQHF. The DNA for the CDR3 is TGTGCCAGCAGCCTCCGGAGCAGGTCGGACTATCAGCCCCAGCATTTT. The chain employs TRBV28 and TRBJ1-5, with D hard to call. With 6 bases removed from V and 5 bases from J, the gap between germline ends came to 20 bases. The CDR3 contains 16 residues. Looked up from germline, CDR1 is MDHEN and CDR2 is SYDVKM.

The rearrangement links TRBV25-1 to TRBJ1-1; D unresolved. Per the germline V gene, CDR1 is MGHDK and CDR2 is SYGVNS. CDR3 size: 13 residues. Between the trimmed V and J ends, which lost 7 bases and 1 base, there was a span of 10 bases. CDR3 amino acids: CASKGFENTEAFF. CDR3 coding DNA: TGTGCCAGCAAAGGGTTTGAGAACACTGAAGCTTTCTTT.

The chain recombines TRBV6-5 with TRBJ1-1; no firm D call. Germline lookup yields CDR1 MNHEY and CDR2 SVGAGI. The CDR3 covers 15 residues. Trimming removed 2 bases at V and 5 bases at J, with 15 bases between. The CDR3 DNA follows: TGTGCCAGCAGTTACGCCTATGTGCGGCGAACTGAAGCTTTCTTT. Translated: CASSYAYVRRTEAFF.

This chain joins TRBV10-3 and TRBJ2-1; no definite D call. The CDR3 has 11 residues. Trimming removed 7 bases from V and 4 bases from J, with 5 bases in between. The germline CDR1 and CDR2 sequences are ENHRY and SYGVKD. The CDR3 bases are TGTGCCATCAATCAATACAATGAGCAGTTCTTC. Amino acid sequence: CAINQYNEQFF.

The chain links TRBV5-6 to TRBJ2-7; D is possibly TRBD2 (5 bases). This CDR3 spans 14 amino acids. Germline lookup yields CDR1 SGHDT and CDR2 YYEEEE. V shed 2 bases and J shed 0 bases, with 9 bases lying between them. The CDR3 spells CASSFEGVSYEQYF. In nucleotides, the CDR3 is TGTGCCAGCAGCTTTGAGGGAGTCTCCTACGAGCAGTACTTC.

The gene calls are TRBV14 and TRBJ1-3; D ambiguous. Per germline, CDR1 SGHDN and CDR2 FVKESK. Trimming cost V 7 bases and J 8 bases, with 21 bases left between them. The CDR3 has 15 residues. The CDR3 spells CASILGQPQADTIYF. CDR3 bases: TGTGCCAGCATCCTAGGTCAACCTCAGGCGGACACCATATATTTT.

CDR3 coding DNA: TGTGCCAGCAGACGCAGCGGGGGACCTGCTTACAATGAGCAGTTCTTC. It translates to CASRRSGGPAYNEQFF. The chain couples TRBV11-2 to TRBJ2-1; 8 bases align to TRBD2. V was clipped by 6 bases and J by 4 bases; unmatched bases: 11. Germline values: CDR1 SGHAT, CDR2 FQNNGV. The CDR3 contains 16 residues.

The CDR3 region has the DNA TGTGCCAGCAGCGAGGGGGGGGGAGACTCCTACGAGCAGTACTTC. Residues: CASSEGGGDSYEQYF. This chain joins TRBV6-1 and TRBJ2-7; tentative D call: TRBD2 (7 bases). The CDR3 sequence is 15 residues long. In germline, CDR1 is MNHNS, CDR2 SASEGT. The ends were cut back, 6 bases at V and 0 bases at J, with 15 bases in the middle.

CDR3 DNA sequence: TGCGCCAGCAGCCAAGAGGTGGGTAGCGGGAGAGACAATGAGCAGTTCTTC. Amino acid sequence: CASSQEVGSGRDNEQFF. V usage is TRBV4-3 and J usage is TRBJ2-1; 9 bases line up with TRBD2. The V segment lost 0 bases and the J segment 5 bases; nucleotides outside the gene matches: 8. Germline CDR1 and CDR2: LGHNA and YSLEER. The CDR3 runs to 17 residues.

Concerning this clone: The sample contains more than one DNA sequence encoding this CDR3. J is TRBJ1-2 and V is TRBV4-3; D is ambiguous. V dropped 1 base and J dropped 0 bases, with 6 bases sitting between them. The CDR3 loop spans 14 amino acids. Germline CDR1 and CDR2: LGHNA and YSLEER. Here the CDR3 DNA reads TGCGCCAGCAGCCAAGGCGGCACTAACTATGGCTACACCTTC. Its protein is CASSQGGTNYGYTF.

This clone appeared a single time. J is TRBJ1-1 and V is TRBV21-1; the DNA was not compared with TRBD1, the D call given in the table. TRBV21-1 is described as a pseudogene. This CDR3 is built from 22 residues. CDR3 sequence (DNA): TGTGCCAGCAGCCCCCGGAGTCACCCTCGCAGCCTCCACAGGGTCGATAACACTGAAGCTTTCTTT. This translates into CASSPRSHPRSLHRVDNTEAFF.

V is TRBV5-3 and J is TRBJ2-5; D ambiguous. TRBV5-3 is an open reading frame, and its role is uncertain. The CDR3 has 13 amino acids. The V end lost 1 base, the J end lost 5 bases, and 9 bases lay between the germline ends. The CDR3 is CARSLPGSETQYF. CDR3 DNA: TGTGCCAGAAGCTTGCCAGGAAGCGAGACCCAGTACTTC.

The chain carries TRBV6-1 and TRBJ1-3; D may be TRBD1 (6 bases). The CDR3 is made up of 16 amino acids. CDR1 MNHNS and CDR2 SASEGT come from the germline V gene. The V and J ends lost 3 bases and 0 bases respectively, with 12 bases between them. CDR3 region: CASSEGGRVSGNTIYF. In DNA, the CDR3 is TGTGCCAGCAGTGAGGGGGGCCGCGTCTCTGGAAACACCATATATTTT.

This chain uses TRBV6-4 with TRBJ1-1; weak D call: TRBD1 (5 bases). This CDR3 region has 15 residues. The ends were cut back, 5 bases at V and 5 bases at J, with 18 bases in the middle. Germline loops: CDR1 MRHNA, CDR2 SNTAGT. CDR3 in amino acids: CASSFNPGGETEAFF. In DNA form, the CDR3 reads TGTGCCAGCAGTTTTAACCCGGGGGGGGAAACTGAAGCTTTCTTT.

This chain connects TRBV5-1 to TRBJ2-2; D is uncertain. Germline V lookup: CDR1 SGHRS, CDR2 YFSETQ. CDR3 size: 16 residues. V lost 4 bases, J lost 2 bases, and 15 bases lay in between. CDR3 sequence reads: CASSPVVDLNTGELFF. Written as DNA, the CDR3 is TGCGCCAGCAGCCCGGTAGTCGATCTAAACACCGGGGAGCTGTTTTTT.